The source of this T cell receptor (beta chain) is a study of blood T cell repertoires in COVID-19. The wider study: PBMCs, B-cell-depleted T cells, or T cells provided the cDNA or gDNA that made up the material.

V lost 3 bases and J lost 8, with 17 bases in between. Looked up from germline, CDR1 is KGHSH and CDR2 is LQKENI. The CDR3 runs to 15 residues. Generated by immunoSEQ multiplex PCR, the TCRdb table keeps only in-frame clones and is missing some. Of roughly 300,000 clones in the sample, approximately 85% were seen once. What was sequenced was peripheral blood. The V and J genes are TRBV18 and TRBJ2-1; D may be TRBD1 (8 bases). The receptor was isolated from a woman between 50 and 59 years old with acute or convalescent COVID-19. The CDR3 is CASSPQGALAHEQFF. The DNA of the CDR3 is TGTGCCAGCTCACCTCAGGGGGCACTAGCGCATGAGCAGTTCTTC.